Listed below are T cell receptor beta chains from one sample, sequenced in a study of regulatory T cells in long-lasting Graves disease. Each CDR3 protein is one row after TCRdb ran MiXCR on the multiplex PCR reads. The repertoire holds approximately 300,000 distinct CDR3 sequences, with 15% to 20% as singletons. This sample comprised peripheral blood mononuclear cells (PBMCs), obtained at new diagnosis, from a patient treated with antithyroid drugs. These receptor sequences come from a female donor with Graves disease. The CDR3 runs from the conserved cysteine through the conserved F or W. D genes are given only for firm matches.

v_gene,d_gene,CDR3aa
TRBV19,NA,CASSIPGIYTEAFF
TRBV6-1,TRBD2,CASSEVWGSGISYEQYF
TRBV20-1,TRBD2,CSATPSGRDTGELFF
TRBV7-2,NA,CASSLTPGTRDTQYF
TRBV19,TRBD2,CASSIVTGGAYNEQFF
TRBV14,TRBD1,CASSLHRGLNTEAFF
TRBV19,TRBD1,CASSLRDRDHSGEAFF
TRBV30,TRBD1,CAWSGQGGQPQHF
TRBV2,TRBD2,CASSESMRGSEQYF
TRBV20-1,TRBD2,CSAQTSGFNEQFF
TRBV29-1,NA,CSVEGRGGSVETQYF
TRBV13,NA,CASSLPGEKVYGYTF
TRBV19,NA,CASRDPGRPPGANVLTF
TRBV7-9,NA,CASSLADSHEQYF
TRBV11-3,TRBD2,CASSPRLAGVEADTQYF
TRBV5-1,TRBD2,CASSPGTSGNTGELFF
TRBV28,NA,CASSLNRNQPQHF
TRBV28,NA,CASNPGREETQYF
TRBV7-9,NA,CASSLELNEQFF
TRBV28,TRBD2,CASSLSASGKSTDTQYF
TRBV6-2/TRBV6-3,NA,CASTTLTALNYGYTF
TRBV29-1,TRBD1,CSVGQGANQPQHF
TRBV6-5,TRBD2,CASSYPGLAGPTGELFF
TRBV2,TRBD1,CASSGHRGGLMSYNEQFF
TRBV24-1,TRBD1,CATSDQSTGIYGYTF
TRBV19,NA,CASRPGLSTDTQYF
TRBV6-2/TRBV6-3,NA,CASSEAAGVFYEQYF
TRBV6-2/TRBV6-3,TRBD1,CASSSPRTGAGTGELFF
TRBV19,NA,CASMIWGLAGTEAFF
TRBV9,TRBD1,CASSGNPRDREVEQYF
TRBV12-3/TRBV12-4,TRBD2,CASSVDPGGGGDQETQYF
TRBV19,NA,CASSPRGADSNQPQHF
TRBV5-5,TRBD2,CASSVSGRNEQYF
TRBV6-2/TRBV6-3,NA,CASSETWGRPQHF
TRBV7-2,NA,CASSYPGLSTDTQYF
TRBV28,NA,CASSFMGEGTEAFF